This TCR beta chain was documented in a study of lymphopenia after photon versus proton radiotherapy. Study findings and constraints: Photon-treated patients lost naive T cells and TCR diversity; proton-treated stayed stable. Authors raise, but do not show, better survival with proton therapy. After the lymphocyte nadir, photon-treated repertoires showed oligoclonal expansion, especially of CD8+ Temra cells.

CDR1 and CDR2 from the germline V gene are SGHRS and YFSETQ. This CDR3 has 16 residues. Deletions cut 0 bases from V and 1 base from J, with 8 bases between. This clone has a single count. Its antigen is currently unknown. TCRdb keeps only in-frame clones here, not all; method: immunoSEQ multiplex PCR. The sample holds 65,000 to 75,000 clones; more than 75% are singletons and the top ten take 10% to 11%. The input for sequencing was peripheral blood, taken from a patient treated with proton-based radiotherapy. The chain joins TRBV5-1 to TRBJ1-6; unclear D gene. The source is a man at least 80 years old with esophageal cancer. CDR3 DNA sequence: TGCGCCAGCAGCTTGGAGACGCAGTCCTATAATTCACCCCTCCACTTT. Its protein product is CASSLETQSYNSPLHF.